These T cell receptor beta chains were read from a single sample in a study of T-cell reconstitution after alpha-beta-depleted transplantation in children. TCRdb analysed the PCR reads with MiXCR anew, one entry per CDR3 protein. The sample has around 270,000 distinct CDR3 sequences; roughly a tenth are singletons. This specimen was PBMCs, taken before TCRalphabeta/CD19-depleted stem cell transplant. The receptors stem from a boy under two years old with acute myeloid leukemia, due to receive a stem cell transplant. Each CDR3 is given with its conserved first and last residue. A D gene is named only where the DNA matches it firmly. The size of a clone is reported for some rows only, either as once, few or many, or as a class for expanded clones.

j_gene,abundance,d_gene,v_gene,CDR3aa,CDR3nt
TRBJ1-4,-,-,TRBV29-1,CSVLGTLNNNEKLFF,TGCAGCGTCCTCGGGACTCTTAATAATAATGAAAAACTGTTTTTT
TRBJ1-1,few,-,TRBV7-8,CASSLIGGTEAFF,TGTGCCAGCAGCTTAATTGGTGGCACTGAAGCTTTCTTT
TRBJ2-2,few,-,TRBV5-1,CASSSLLDAGELFF,TGCGCCAGCAGCTCTTTACTCGACGCCGGGGAGCTGTTTTTT
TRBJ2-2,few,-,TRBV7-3,CASSATLNTGELFF,TGTGCCAGCAGCGCCACCCTGAACACCGGGGAGCTGTTTTTT
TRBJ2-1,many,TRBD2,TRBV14,CASSATSGRAPFF,TGTGCCAGCAGCGCGACTAGCGGGAGGGCCCCGTTCTTC
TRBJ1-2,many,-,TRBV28,CASSLWDLYGYTF,TGTGCCAGCAGTTTGTGGGACCTCTATGGCTACACCTTC
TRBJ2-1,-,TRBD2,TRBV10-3,CAIRGRLAGYNEQFF,TGTGCCATCAGGGGTCGGCTAGCGGGGTACAATGAGCAGTTCTTC
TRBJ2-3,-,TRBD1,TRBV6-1,CASRPGTGGFSGTDTQYF,TGTGCCAGCAGACCCGGGACAGGGGGTTTTTCTGGCACAGATACGCAGTATTTT
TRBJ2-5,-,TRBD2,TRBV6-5,CASSYSMAASGYEETQYF,TGTGCCAGCAGTTACTCGATGGCGGCTAGCGGTTACGAGGAGACCCAGTACTTC
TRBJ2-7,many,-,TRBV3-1,CASSLQGGVQTVYEQYF,TGTGCCAGCAGCCTCCAAGGTGGGGTCCAAACAGTCTACGAGCAGTACTTC
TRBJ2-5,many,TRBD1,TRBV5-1,CASSLTGGKETQYF,TGCGCCAGCAGCTTGACAGGGGGTAAAGAGACCCAGTACTTC
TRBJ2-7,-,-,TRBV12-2,CASPKGQGADEQYF,TGTGCAAGTCCCAAAGGACAGGGGGCCGACGAGCAGTACTTC
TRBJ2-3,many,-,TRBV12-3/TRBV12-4,CASSVARFNQRSTDTQYF,TGTGCCAGCAGCGTCGCACGGTTTAATCAGCGAAGCACAGATACGCAGTATTTT
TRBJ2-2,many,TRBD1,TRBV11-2,CASSPRLGQGPHTGELFF,TGTGCCAGCAGCCCGAGGTTAGGACAGGGGCCTCACACCGGGGAGCTGTTTTTT
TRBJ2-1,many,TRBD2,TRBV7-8,CASSPTRGRIHNEQFF,TGTGCCAGCAGCCCGACTCGCGGGAGAATACACAATGAGCAGTTCTTC